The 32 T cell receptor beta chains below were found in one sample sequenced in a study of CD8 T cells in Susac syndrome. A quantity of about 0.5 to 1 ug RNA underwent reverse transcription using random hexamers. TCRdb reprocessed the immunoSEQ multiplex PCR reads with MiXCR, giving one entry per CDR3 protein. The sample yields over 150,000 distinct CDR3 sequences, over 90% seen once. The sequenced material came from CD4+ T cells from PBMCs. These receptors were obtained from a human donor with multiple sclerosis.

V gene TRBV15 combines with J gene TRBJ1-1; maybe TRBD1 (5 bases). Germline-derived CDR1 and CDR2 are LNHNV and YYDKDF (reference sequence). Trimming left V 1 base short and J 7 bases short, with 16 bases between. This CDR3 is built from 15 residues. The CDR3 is CATSRVLGTWIEAFF. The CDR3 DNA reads TGTGCCACCAGCAGAGTCTTAGGGACGTGGATTGAAGCTTTCTTT.

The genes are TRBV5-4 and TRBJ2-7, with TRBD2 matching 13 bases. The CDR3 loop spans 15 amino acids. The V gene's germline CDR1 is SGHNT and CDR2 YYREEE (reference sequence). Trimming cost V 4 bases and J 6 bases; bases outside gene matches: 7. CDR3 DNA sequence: TGTGCCAGCAGCCCGGGACTAGCGGGAAGAGGCGAGCAGTACTTC. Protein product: CASSPGLAGRGEQYF.

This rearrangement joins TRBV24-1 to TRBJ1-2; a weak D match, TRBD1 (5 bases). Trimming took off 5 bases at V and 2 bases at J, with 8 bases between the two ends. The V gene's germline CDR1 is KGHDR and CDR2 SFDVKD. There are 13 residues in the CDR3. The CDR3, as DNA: TGTGCCACCAGTGCGACAGACAACTATGGCTACACCTTC. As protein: CATSATDNYGYTF.

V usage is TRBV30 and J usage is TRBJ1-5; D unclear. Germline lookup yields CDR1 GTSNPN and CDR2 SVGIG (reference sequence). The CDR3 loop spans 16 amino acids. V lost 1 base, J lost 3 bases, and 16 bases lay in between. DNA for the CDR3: TGTGCCTGGAGTGAATCCCTTTGGCGGAACAATCAGCCCCAGCATTTT. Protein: CAWSESLWRNNQPQHF.

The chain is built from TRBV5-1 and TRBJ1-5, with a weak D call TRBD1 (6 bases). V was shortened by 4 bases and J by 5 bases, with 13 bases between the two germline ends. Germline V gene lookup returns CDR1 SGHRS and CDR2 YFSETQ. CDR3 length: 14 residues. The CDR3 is CASSPTGYDQPQHF. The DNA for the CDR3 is TGCGCCAGCAGCCCAACAGGGTATGATCAGCCCCAGCATTTT.

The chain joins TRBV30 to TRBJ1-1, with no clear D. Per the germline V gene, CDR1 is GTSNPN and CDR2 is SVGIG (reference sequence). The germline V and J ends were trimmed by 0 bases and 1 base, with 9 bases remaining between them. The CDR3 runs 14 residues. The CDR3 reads CAWSVSPGNTEAFF. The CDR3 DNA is TGTGCCTGGAGTGTGTCTCCCGGGAACACTGAAGCTTTCTTT.

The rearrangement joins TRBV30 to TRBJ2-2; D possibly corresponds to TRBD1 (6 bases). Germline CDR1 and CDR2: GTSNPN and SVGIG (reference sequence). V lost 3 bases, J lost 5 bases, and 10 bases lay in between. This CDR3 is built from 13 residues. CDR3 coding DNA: TGTGCCTGGAGCCCTGACAGGACCGGGGAGCTGTTTTTT. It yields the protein CAWSPDRTGELFF.

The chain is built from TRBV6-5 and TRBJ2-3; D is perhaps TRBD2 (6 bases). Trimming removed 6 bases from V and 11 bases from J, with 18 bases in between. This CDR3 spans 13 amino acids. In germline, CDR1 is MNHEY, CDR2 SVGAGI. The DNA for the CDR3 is TGTGCCAGCAGCCACGGTGCGGGGATAGTGCAGTATTTT. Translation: CASSHGAGIVQYF.

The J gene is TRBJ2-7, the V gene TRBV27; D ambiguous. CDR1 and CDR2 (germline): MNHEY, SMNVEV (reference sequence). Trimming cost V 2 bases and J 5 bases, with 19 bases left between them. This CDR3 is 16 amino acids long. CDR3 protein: CASSLPGVPSPDEQYF. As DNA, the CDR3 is TGTGCCAGCAGTTTACCGGGCGTACCCTCCCCCGACGAGCAGTACTTC.

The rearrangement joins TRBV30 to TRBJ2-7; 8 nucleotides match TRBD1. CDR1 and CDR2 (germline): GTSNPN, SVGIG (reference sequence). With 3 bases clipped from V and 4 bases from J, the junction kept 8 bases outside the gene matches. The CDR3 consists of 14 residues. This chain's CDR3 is CAWSLLDREYEQYF. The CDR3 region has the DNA TGTGCCTGGAGCCTGCTGGACAGGGAATACGAGCAGTACTTC.

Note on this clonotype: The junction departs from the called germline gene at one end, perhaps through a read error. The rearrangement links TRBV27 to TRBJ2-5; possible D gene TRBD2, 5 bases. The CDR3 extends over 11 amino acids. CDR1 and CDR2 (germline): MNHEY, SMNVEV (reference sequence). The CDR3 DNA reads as TGTGCCAGCAGTTACGGGGAGATCCAGTACTTC. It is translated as CASSYGEIQYF.

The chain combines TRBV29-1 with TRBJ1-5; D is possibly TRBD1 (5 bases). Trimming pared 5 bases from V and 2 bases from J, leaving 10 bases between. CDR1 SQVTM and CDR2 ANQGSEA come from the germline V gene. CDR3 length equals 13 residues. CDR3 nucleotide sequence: TGCAGCGTTCAGGGAATGGGCAATCAGCCCCAGCATTTT. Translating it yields CSVQGMGNQPQHF.

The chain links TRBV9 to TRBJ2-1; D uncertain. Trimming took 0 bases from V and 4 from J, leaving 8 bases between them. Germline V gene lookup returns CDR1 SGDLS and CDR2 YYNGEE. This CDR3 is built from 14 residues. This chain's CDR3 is CASSVGRAYNEQFF. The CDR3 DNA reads TGTGCCAGCAGCGTAGGAAGGGCGTACAATGAGCAGTTCTTC.

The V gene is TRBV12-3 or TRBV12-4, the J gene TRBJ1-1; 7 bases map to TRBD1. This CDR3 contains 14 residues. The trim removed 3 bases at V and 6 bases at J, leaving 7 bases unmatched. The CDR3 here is CASSLMGQGAEAFF. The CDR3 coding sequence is TGTGCCAGCAGTTTGATGGGGCAGGGGGCTGAAGCTTTCTTT.

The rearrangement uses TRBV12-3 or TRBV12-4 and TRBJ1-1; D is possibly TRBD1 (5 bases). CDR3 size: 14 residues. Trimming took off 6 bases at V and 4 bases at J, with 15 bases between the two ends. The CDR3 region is CASSQAGWSTEAFF. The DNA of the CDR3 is TGTGCCAGCAGCCAAGCAGGGTGGAGCACTGAAGCTTTCTTT.

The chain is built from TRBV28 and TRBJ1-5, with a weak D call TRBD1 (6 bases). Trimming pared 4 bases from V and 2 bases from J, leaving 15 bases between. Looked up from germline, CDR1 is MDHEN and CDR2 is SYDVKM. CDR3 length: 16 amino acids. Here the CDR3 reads CASSSYSQGRNQPQHF. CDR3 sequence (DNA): TGTGCCAGCAGTTCCTACTCCCAGGGGCGCAATCAGCCCCAGCATTTT.

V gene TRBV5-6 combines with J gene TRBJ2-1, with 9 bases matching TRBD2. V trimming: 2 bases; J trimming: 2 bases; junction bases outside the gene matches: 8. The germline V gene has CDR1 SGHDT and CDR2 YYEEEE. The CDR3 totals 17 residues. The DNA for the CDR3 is TGTGCCAGCAGCTTCCAACTAGCGGGTAGACCCTACAATGAGCAGTTCTTC. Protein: CASSFQLAGRPYNEQFF.

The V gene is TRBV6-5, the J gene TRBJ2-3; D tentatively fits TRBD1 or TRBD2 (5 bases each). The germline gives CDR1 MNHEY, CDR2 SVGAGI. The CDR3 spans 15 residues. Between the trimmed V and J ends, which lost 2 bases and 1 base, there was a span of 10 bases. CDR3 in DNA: TGTGCCAGCAGTTACGGGACCTCCCGCACAGATACGCAGTATTTT. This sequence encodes CASSYGTSRTDTQYF.

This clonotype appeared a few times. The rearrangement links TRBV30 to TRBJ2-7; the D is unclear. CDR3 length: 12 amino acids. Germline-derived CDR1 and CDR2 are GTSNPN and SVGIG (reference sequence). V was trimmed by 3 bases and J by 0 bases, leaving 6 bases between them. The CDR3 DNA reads TGTGCCTGGAGGGGCACCTCCTACGAGCAGTACTTC. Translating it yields CAWRGTSYEQYF.

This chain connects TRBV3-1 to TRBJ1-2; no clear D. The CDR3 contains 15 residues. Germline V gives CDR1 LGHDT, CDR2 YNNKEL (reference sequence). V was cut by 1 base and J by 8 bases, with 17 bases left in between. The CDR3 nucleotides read TGTGCCAGCAGCCAAGGAGGAGTTTCCATTGGAGGCTACACCTTC. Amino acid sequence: CASSQGGVSIGGYTF.

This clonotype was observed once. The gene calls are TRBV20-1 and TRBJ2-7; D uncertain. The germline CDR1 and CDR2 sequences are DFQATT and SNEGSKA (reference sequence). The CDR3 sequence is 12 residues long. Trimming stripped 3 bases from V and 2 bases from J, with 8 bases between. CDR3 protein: CSARTTAYEQYF. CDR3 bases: TGCAGTGCTAGGACAACGGCCTACGAGCAGTACTTC.

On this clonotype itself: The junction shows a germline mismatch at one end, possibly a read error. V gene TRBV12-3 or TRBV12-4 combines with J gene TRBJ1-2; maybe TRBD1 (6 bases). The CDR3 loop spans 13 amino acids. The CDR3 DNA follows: TGTGCCAGCAGATTAGGGGGGACGTATGGCTACACCTTC. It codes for CASRLGGTYGYTF.

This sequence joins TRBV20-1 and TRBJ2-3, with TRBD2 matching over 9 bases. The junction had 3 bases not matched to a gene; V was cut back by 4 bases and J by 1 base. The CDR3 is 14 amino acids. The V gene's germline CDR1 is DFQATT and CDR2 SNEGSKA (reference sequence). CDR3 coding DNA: TGCAGTGCTAAGGCGGGGGGGGGCACAGATACGCAGTATTTT. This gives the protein CSAKAGGGTDTQYF.

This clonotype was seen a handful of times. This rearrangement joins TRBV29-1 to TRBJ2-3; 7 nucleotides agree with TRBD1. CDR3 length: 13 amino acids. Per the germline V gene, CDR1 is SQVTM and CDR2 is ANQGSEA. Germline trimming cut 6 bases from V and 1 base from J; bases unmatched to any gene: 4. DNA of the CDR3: TGCAGCGTCGGCACAGGGGGCACAGATACGCAGTATTTT. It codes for CSVGTGGTDTQYF.

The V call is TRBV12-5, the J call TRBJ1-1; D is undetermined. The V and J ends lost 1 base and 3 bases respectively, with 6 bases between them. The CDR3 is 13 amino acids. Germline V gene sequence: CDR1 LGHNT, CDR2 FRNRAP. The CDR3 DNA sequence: TGTGCTAGTGGTTTGGCTATCTACACTGAAGCTTTCTTT. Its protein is CASGLAIYTEAFF.

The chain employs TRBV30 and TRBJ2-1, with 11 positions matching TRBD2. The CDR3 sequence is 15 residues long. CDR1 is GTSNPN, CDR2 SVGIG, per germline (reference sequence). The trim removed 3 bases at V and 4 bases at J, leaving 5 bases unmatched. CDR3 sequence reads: CAWRPGLAVYNEQFF. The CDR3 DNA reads TGTGCCTGGAGGCCGGGACTAGCGGTTTACAATGAGCAGTTCTTC.

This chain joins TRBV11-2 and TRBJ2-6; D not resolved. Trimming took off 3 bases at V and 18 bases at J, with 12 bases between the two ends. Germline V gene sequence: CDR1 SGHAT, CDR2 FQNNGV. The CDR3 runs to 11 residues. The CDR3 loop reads CASSFGPTPTF. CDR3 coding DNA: TGTGCCAGCAGCTTCGGACCCACCCCGACTTTC.

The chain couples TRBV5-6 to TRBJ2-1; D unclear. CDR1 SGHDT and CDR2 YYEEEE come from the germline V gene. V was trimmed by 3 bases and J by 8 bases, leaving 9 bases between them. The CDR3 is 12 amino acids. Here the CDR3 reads CASSSRWDEQFF. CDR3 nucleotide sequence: TGTGCCAGCAGCTCCCGATGGGATGAGCAGTTCTTC.

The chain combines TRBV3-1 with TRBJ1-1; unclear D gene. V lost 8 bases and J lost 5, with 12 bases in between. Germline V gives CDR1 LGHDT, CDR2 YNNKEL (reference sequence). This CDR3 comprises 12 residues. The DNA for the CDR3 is TGTGCCAGCGGTGGCGTGCGAACTGAAGCTTTCTTT. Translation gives CASGGVRTEAFF.

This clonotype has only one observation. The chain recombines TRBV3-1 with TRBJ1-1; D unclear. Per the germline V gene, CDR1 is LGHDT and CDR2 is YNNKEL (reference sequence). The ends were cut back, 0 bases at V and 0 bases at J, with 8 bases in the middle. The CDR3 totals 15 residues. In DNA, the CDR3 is TGTGCCAGCAGCCAAGAACCGGACCTGAACACTGAAGCTTTCTTT. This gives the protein CASSQEPDLNTEAFF.

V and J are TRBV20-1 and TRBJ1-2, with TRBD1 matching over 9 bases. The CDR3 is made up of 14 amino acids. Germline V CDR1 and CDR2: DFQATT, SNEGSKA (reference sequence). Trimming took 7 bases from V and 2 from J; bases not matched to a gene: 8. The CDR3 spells CSVIPGTGNYGYTF. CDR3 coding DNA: TGCAGTGTTATACCCGGGACAGGGAACTATGGCTACACCTTC.

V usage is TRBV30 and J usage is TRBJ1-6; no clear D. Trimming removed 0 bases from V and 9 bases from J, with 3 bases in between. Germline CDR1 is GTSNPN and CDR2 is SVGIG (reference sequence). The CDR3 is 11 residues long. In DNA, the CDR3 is TGTGCCTGGAGTGTGGGTTCACCCCTCCACTTT. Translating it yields CAWSVGSPLHF.